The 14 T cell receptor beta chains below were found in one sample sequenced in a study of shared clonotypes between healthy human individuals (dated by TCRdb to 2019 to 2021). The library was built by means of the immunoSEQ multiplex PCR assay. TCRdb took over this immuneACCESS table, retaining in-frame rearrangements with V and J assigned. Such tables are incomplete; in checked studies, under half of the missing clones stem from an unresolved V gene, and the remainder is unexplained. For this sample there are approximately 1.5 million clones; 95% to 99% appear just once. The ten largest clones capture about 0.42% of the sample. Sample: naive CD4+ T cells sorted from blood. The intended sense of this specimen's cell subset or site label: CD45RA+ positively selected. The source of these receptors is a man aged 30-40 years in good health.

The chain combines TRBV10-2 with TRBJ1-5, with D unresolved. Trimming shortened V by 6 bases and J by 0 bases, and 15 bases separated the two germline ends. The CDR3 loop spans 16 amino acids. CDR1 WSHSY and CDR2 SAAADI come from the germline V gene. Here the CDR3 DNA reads TGCGCCAGCAGAGACTCGGACCCGTATAGCAATCAGCCCCAGCATTTT. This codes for CASRDSDPYSNQPQHF.

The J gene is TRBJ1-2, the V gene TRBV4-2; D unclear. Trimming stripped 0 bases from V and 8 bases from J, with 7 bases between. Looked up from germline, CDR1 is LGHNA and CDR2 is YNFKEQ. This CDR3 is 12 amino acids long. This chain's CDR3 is CASSQDWWGYTF. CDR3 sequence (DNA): TGTGCCAGCAGCCAAGACTGGTGGGGCTACACCTTC.

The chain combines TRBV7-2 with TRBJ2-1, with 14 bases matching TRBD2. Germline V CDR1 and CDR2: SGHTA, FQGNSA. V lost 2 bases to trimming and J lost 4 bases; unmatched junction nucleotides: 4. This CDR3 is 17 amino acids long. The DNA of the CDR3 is TGTGCCAGCAGCTTAAGACTAGCGGGAGGGGTGTACAATGAGCAGTTCTTC. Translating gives CASSLRLAGGVYNEQFF.

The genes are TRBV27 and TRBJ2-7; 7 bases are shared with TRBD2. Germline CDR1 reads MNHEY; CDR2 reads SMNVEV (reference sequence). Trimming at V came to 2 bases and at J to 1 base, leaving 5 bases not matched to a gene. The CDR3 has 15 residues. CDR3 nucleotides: TGTGCCAGCAGTTTACGAGGGAGGGAGTCCTACGAGCAGTACTTC. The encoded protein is CASSLRGRESYEQYF.

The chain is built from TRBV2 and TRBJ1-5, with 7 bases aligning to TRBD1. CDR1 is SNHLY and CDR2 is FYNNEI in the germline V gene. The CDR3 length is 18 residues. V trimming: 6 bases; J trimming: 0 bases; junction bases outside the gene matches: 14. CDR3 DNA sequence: TGTGCCAGCAGCTCTAGACAGGGAGGGAGTTTTAGCAATCAGCCCCAGCATTTT. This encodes CASSSRQGGSFSNQPQHF.

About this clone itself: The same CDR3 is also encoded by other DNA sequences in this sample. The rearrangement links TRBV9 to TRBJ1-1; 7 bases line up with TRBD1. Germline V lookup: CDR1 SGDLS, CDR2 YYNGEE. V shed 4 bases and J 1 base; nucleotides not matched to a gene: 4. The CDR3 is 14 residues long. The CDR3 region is CASSPTGQNTEAFF. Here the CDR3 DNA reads TGTGCCAGCAGCCCGACAGGGCAGAACACTGAAGCTTTCTTT.

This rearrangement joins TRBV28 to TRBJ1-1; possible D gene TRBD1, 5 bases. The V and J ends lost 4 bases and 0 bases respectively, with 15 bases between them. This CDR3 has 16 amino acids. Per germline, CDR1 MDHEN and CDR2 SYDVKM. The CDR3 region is CASSSPGREMNTEAFF. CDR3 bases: TGTGCCAGCAGTTCACCAGGGAGAGAAATGAACACTGAAGCTTTCTTT. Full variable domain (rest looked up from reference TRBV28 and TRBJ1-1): DVKVTQSSRYLVKRTGEKVFLECVQDMDHENMFWYRQDPGLGLRLIYFSYDVKMKEKGDIPEGYSVSREKKERFSLILESASTNQTSMYLCASSSPGREMNTEAFFGQGTRLTVV.

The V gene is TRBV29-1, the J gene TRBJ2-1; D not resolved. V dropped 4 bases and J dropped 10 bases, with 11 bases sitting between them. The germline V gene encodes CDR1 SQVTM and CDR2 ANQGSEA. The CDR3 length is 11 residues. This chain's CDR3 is CSVAGSFEQFF. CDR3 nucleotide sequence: TGCAGCGTTGCAGGTAGTTTCGAGCAGTTCTTC.

The CDR3 DNA reads as TGTGCCACCAGCCGATCTAGCGGGACTTCTTCCCACAATGAGCAGTTCTTC. Its translation is CATSRSSGTSSHNEQFF. V and J are TRBV15 and TRBJ2-1; 9 bases fit TRBD2. CDR1 LNHNV and CDR2 YYDKDF come from the germline V gene (reference sequence). J gave up 5 bases and V 5 bases, and 13 bases lay outside the gene matches. CDR3 size: 17 residues.

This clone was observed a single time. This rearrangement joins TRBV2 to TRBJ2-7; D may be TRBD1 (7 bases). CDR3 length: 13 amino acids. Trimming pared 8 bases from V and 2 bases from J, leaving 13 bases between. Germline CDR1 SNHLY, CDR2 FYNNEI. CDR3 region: CASPGGTPYEQYF. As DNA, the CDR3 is TGTGCCAGCCCAGGGGGGACTCCCTACGAGCAGTACTTC.

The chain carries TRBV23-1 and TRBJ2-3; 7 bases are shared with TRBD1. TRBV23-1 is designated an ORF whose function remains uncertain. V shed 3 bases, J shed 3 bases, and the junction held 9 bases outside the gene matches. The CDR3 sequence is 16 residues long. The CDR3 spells CASSHLDRDLTDTQYF. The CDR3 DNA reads TGCGCCAGCAGTCACTTAGACAGGGACCTAACAGATACGCAGTATTTT.

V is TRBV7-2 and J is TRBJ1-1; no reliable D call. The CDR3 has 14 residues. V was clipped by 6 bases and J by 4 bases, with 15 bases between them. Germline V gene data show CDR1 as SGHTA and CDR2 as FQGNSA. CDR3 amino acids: CASSPGGLFTEAFF. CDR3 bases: TGTGCCAGCAGTCCAGGTGGGCTCTTCACTGAAGCTTTCTTT. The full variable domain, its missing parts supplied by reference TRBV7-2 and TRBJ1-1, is GAGVSQSPSNKVTEKGKDVELRCDPISGHTALYWYRQSLGQGLEFLIYFQGNSAPDKSGLPSDRFSAERTGGSVSTLTIQRTQQEDSAVYLCASSPGGLFTEAFFGQGTRLTVV.

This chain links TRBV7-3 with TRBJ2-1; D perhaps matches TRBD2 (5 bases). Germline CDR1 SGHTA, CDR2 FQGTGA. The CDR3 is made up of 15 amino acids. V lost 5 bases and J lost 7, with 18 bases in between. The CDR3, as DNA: TGTGCCAGCAGCGAACCAAGAGGGCCCATAAATGAGCAGTTCTTC. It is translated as CASSEPRGPINEQFF. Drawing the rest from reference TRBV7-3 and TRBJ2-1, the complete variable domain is GAGVSQTPSNKVTEKGKYVELRCDPISGHTALYWYRQSLGQGPEFLIYFQGTGAADDSGLPNDRFFAVRPEGSVSTLKIQRTERGDSAVYLCASSEPRGPINEQFFGPGTRLTVL.

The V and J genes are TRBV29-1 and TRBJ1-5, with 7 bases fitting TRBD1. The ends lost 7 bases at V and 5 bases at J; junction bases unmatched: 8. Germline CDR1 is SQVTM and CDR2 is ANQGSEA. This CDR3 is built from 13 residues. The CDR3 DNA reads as TGCAGCGCTTCGGAGGGGGCACATCAGCCCCAGCATTTT. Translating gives CSASEGAHQPQHF.